What follows are 8 T cell receptor beta chains derived from one specimen sequenced in a study of blood T cell repertoires in COVID-19. The table came from immunoSEQ multiplex PCR; TCRdb's copy has only in-frame clones and leaves some out. This repertoire shows 140,000 or so clones, approximately 80% found once; its top ten account for 5%. The sequenced sample was peripheral blood. The receptors here all came from a woman aged 50 to 60 with acute or convalescent COVID-19.

The chain uses TRBV3-1 (or the pseudogene TRBV3-2) and TRBJ2-3, with D possibly TRBD2 on 7 matching bases. Trimming stripped 8 bases from V and 5 bases from J, with 17 bases between. Germline loops: CDR1 LGHDT, CDR2 YNNKEL (reference sequence). The CDR3 has 14 residues. Here the CDR3 DNA reads TGTGCCAGCTCCTTGGGGGGGGGCGAAGATACGCAGTATTTT. Amino acids: CASSLGGGEDTQYF.

In its sample, this clone was seen once. This chain links TRBV7-3 with TRBJ1-6; D unclear. CDR1 and CDR2 (germline): SGHTA, FQGTGA. The CDR3 is 15 amino acids. Trimming left V 3 bases short and J 0 bases short, with 6 bases between. CDR3 protein: CASSLSSSYNSPLHF. The CDR3 DNA reads TGTGCCAGCAGCTTGTCCAGCTCCTATAATTCACCCCTCCACTTT.

The chain recombines TRBV7-2 with TRBJ2-1, with 8 positions matching TRBD1. The junction had 16 bases not matched to a gene; V was cut back by 3 bases and J by 9 bases. This CDR3 comprises 17 residues. Germline CDR1 reads SGHTA; CDR2 reads FQGNSA. Written as DNA, the CDR3 is TGTGCCAGCAGCTTGCCAGGGGGCTCCCAACGAAGGATTGAGCAGTTCTTC. Translating gives CASSLPGGSQRRIEQFF.

The chain joins TRBV4-2 to TRBJ1-2; 7 nucleotides align to TRBD1. The CDR3 is 15 residues long. V lost 3 bases and J lost 5; bases outside the gene matches: 9. Germline V gene sequence: CDR1 LGHNA, CDR2 YNFKEQ. CDR3 sequence: CASSHDGGRGYGYTF. The DNA of the CDR3 is TGTGCCAGCAGCCACGATGGGGGCAGGGGGTATGGCTACACCTTC.

The rearrangement uses TRBV6-6 and TRBJ1-1; possibly TRBD1 for D (5 bases). Trimming left V 2 bases short and J 3 bases short, with 10 bases between. Germline CDR1 reads MNHNY; CDR2 reads SVGAGI (reference sequence). The CDR3 runs 14 residues. The CDR3: CASSYVGADTEAFF. The CDR3, as DNA: TGTGCCAGCAGTTACGTTGGGGCGGACACTGAAGCTTTCTTT.

The gene calls are TRBV28 and TRBJ1-1; TRBD1 might be the D (6 bases). Trimming pared 9 bases from V and 1 base from J, leaving 12 bases between. Germline loops: CDR1 MDHEN, CDR2 SYDVKM. This CDR3 region has 13 residues. This CDR3 reads CASYRVANTEAFF. The CDR3 nucleotides read TGTGCCAGTTACAGGGTCGCGAACACTGAAGCTTTCTTT. Filled out from reference TRBV28 and TRBJ1-1, the complete variable domain reads DVKVTQSSRYLVKRTGEKVFLECVQDMDHENMFWYRQDPGLGLRLIYFSYDVKMKEKGDIPEGYSVSREKKERFSLILESASTNQTSMYLCASYRVANTEAFFGQGTRLTVV.

This clone has just a few counts. The chain combines TRBV29-1 with TRBJ2-1; 9 nucleotides align to TRBD1. Germline lookup yields CDR1 SQVTM and CDR2 ANQGSEA. This CDR3 spans 16 amino acids. The junction had 13 bases not matched to a gene; V was cut back by 4 bases and J by 6 bases. DNA of the CDR3: TGCAGCGTTGGGGGTTGGACAGGGGAGGTGACCAATGAGCAGTTCTTC. Residues: CSVGGWTGEVTNEQFF.

The rearrangement links TRBV30 to TRBJ2-2; the D gene is possibly TRBD1 (5 bases). From germline, CDR1 is GTSNPN and CDR2 SVGIG (reference sequence). With 0 bases removed from V and 2 bases from J, the gap between germline ends came to 7 bases. The CDR3 contains 14 residues. The CDR3 bases are TGTGCCTGGAGTGTACAGGCCAACACCGGGGAGCTGTTTTTT. Its translation: CAWSVQANTGELFF.